One sample yielded the 20 T cell receptor beta chains listed below, sequenced in a study of T cells in Graves' hyperthyroidism and ophthalmopathy (dated by TCRdb to about 2019). Libraries were made using multiplex PCR. TCRdb names Illumina HiSeq 2000 as the instrument used. The TCR beta CDR3 regions were amplified from the RNA transcripts. The first round of RT-PCR for the TCR CDR3 was performed with the HTBI primer set and the Qiagen OneStep RT-PCR kit. TCRdb cleaned the public reads at Q25 with fastp, built clones with MiXCR and kept in-frame beta chains. All rows with the same CDR3 protein become a single entry with the most common DNA and genes. The sample profile shows 270,000 or so distinct CDR3 sequences; 13% to 15% of them were found once. The ten biggest clones cover more than 30% of the sample. The material sequenced was blood. The receptor set was obtained from a woman in her fifties or sixties with Graves' hyperthyroidism that later progressed to Graves' ophthalmopathy.

For this clonotype: A much more abundant neighbour one base away suggests this may be a read error. This CDR3 fails to terminate in the conserved phenylalanine or tryptophan, so it likely reflects a read error. This chain connects TRBV24-1 to TRBJ2-1, with D unresolved. Germline V gene data show CDR1 as KGHDR and CDR2 as SFDVKD. Deletions cut 2 bases from V and 0 bases from J, with 10 bases between. The CDR3 consists of 16 residues. Here the CDR3 reads CATSDSHWSSYNEQFL. DNA of the CDR3: TGTGCCACCAGTGATTCTCACTGGAGCTCCTACAATGAGCAGTTCCTC.

This clonotype was seen at least ten times. V and J are TRBV2 and TRBJ1-2, with a weak D call TRBD1 (5 bases). With 8 bases removed from V and 0 bases from J, the gap between germline ends came to 13 bases. This CDR3 has 14 amino acids. The V gene's germline CDR1 is SNHLY and CDR2 FYNNEI. Here the CDR3 DNA reads TGTGCCAGCGTGGGGGATGGGACTAACTATGGCTACACCTTC. Protein: CASVGDGTNYGYTF.

This clonotype was seen ten or more times. This chain uses TRBV12-3 or TRBV12-4 with TRBJ1-1, with 7 nucleotides matching TRBD1. The CDR3 runs to 16 residues. The ends lost 6 bases at V and 4 bases at J; junction bases unmatched: 14. In DNA, the CDR3 is TGTGCCAGCAGCCAGACGCGACAGGGTTATGTCACTGAAGCTTTCTTT. Encoded protein: CASSQTRQGYVTEAFF.

This clonotype was detected ten times or more. The gene calls are TRBV27 and TRBJ1-1, with D possibly matching TRBD1 (6 bases). This CDR3 is built from 15 residues. Per germline, CDR1 MNHEY and CDR2 SMNVEV (reference sequence). Trimming took 5 bases from V and 4 from J, leaving 17 bases between them. CDR3 bases: TGTGCCAGCAGTCGAAGACAGGTGCTCGGCACTGAAGCTTTCTTT. It is translated as CASSRRQVLGTEAFF.

The chain couples TRBV9 to TRBJ1-2, with 9 bases identical to TRBD1. The CDR3 runs to 15 residues. J gave up 2 bases and V 2 bases, and 4 bases lay outside the gene matches. Germline-derived CDR1 and CDR2 are SGDLS and YYNGEE. The CDR3 sequence is CASSVPGTGNYGYTF. The CDR3 DNA sequence: TGTGCCAGCAGCGTCCCTGGGACAGGGAACTATGGCTACACCTTC.

This clonotype was observed many times. The chain is built from TRBV5-1 and TRBJ1-4; the D is unclear. Trimming left V 5 bases short and J 8 bases short, with 16 bases between. CDR3 size: 14 residues. CDR1 is SGHRS, CDR2 YFSETQ, per germline. CDR3: CASRPGPEGEKLFF. CDR3 nucleotides: TGCGCCAGCAGACCTGGACCCGAAGGGGAAAAACTGTTTTTT. The variable domain in full, with the rest retrieved from reference TRBV5-1 and TRBJ1-4, is KAGVTQTPRYLIKTRGQQVTLSCSPISGHRSVSWYQQTPGQGLQFLFEYFSETQRNKGNFPGRFSGRQFSNSRSEMNVSTLELGDSALYLCASRPGPEGEKLFFGSGTQLSVL.

This chain connects TRBV10-3 to TRBJ1-2; D uncertain. Germline CDR1 and CDR2: ENHRY and SYGVKD. Trimming removed 9 bases at V and 7 bases at J, with 21 bases between. CDR3 length equals 14 residues. Here the CDR3 DNA reads TGTGCCATAAACCTTCGGGAAGGGTCGAGTGGCTACACCTTC. As protein: CAINLREGSSGYTF.

This clonotype was detected many times. This CDR3 is CASSLDDAYNEQFF. In DNA, the CDR3 is TGCGCCAGCAGCTTGGACGACGCCTACAATGAGCAGTTCTTC. The gene calls are TRBV5-1 and TRBJ2-1; D gene uncertain. Germline CDR1 is SGHRS and CDR2 is YFSETQ. V shed 0 bases and J shed 2 bases, with 6 bases lying between them. The CDR3 is 14 residues long.

This clonotype was seen at least ten times. This chain uses TRBV28 with TRBJ1-6, with a possible D match to TRBD1 (5 bases). V lost 11 bases and J 10 bases, leaving 15 bases between the germline ends. The germline gives CDR1 MDHEN, CDR2 SYDVKM. The length of the CDR3 is 12 residues. The CDR3 sequence: CASWAGWSPLHF. The CDR3 region has the DNA TGTGCCTCTTGGGCAGGGTGGTCACCCCTCCACTTT.

This clonotype was counted at least ten times. V and J are TRBV29-1 and TRBJ1-1, with 7 bases identical to TRBD1. This CDR3 contains 12 residues. V lost 7 bases and J lost 1; bases outside the gene matches: 3. The V gene's germline CDR1 is SQVTM and CDR2 ANQGSEA. The CDR3 spells CSGAGGNTEAFF. CDR3 coding DNA: TGCAGCGGAGCAGGGGGGAACACTGAAGCTTTCTTT.

The rearrangement links TRBV2 to TRBJ2-6; maybe TRBD1 (5 bases). This CDR3 region has 16 residues. V lost 0 bases and J 9 bases, leaving 15 bases between the germline ends. Germline lookup yields CDR1 SNHLY and CDR2 FYNNEI. CDR3 bases: TGTGCCAGCAGTGAAGCGCTAGACAGAAAGAGCAACGTCCTGACTTTC. This gives the protein CASSEALDRKSNVLTF.

This clonotype was detected a few times. The chain has TRBV19 and TRBJ2-3, with TRBD1 as a possible D gene (5 bases). The CDR3 contains 13 residues. V lost 2 bases to trimming and J lost 6 bases, with 9 bases between them. Germline V gene sequence: CDR1 LNHDA, CDR2 SQIVND (reference sequence). CDR3 sequence: CASSITGGDTQYF. As DNA, the CDR3 is TGTGCCAGTAGTATAACAGGCGGTGATACGCAGTATTTT. The whole variable domain, filled in from reference TRBV19 and TRBJ2-3, reads DGGITQSPKYLFRKEGQNVTLSCEQNLNHDAMYWYRQDPGQGLRLIYYSQIVNDFQKGDIAEGYSVSREKKESFPLTVTSAQKNPTAFYLCASSITGGDTQYFGPGTRLTVL.

This clonotype was recorded many times. The V call is TRBV5-1, the J call TRBJ1-1; a possible D gene is TRBD1 (6 bases). Germline V gene data show CDR1 as SGHRS and CDR2 as YFSETQ. There are 14 residues in the CDR3. The V gene lost 7 bases and the J gene lost 0 bases, with 13 bases spanning the gap. The CDR3 loop reads CASGRDILNTEAFF. CDR3 nucleotides: TGCGCCAGCGGGAGGGACATCCTGAACACTGAAGCTTTCTTT. The whole variable domain, remainder taken from reference TRBV5-1 and TRBJ1-1, is KAGVTQTPRYLIKTRGQQVTLSCSPISGHRSVSWYQQTPGQGLQFLFEYFSETQRNKGNFPGRFSGRQFSNSRSEMNVSTLELGDSALYLCASGRDILNTEAFFGQGTRLTVV.

This clonotype has ten or more counts. The rearrangement uses TRBV28 and TRBJ2-1, with D uncertain. The CDR3 loop spans 13 amino acids. Trimming shortened V by 7 bases and J by 9 bases, and 16 bases separated the two germline ends. The germline V gene encodes CDR1 MDHEN and CDR2 SYDVKM. Written as DNA, the CDR3 is TGTGCCAGCATCATGGGTCTAGGTGGTGAGCAGTTCTTC. Amino acids: CASIMGLGGEQFF.

This clonotype was seen at least ten times. The rearrangement links TRBV29-1 to TRBJ2-1; D may be TRBD2 (7 bases). The CDR3 is made up of 12 amino acids. Germline V lookup: CDR1 SQVTM, CDR2 ANQGSEA. Trimming shortened V by 7 bases and J by 8 bases, and 15 bases separated the two germline ends. The CDR3 reads CSGGGRWDEQFF. CDR3 nucleotides: TGCAGCGGGGGGGGGCGTTGGGATGAGCAGTTCTTC.

Notes on this clonotype: This could be a read error, since a much larger clone is one nucleotide away. V gene TRBV9 combines with J gene TRBJ1-1; D might be TRBD1 (6 bases). This CDR3 contains 14 residues. Germline V gene data show CDR1 as SGDLS and CDR2 as YYNGEE. CDR3: CTSSTRGRSAEAFF. The CDR3 DNA is TGTACCAGCAGCACCAGGGGTAGGTCAGCTGAAGCTTTCTTT.

This clonotype was counted many times. The chain has TRBV15 and TRBJ2-7; D is possibly TRBD1 (6 bases). The CDR3 totals 14 residues. Germline V gene lookup returns CDR1 LNHNV and CDR2 YYDKDF (reference sequence). Trimming removed 0 bases from V and 4 bases from J, with 10 bases in between. In DNA form, the CDR3 reads TGTGCCACCAGCAGAGACGGCAGGGGTTACGAGCAGTACTTC. Translation: CATSRDGRGYEQYF.

This clonotype was seen more than once but under ten times. This chain links TRBV27 with TRBJ1-3; D is possibly TRBD1 (6 bases). V was trimmed by 5 bases and J by 0 bases, leaving 14 bases between them. Germline V lookup: CDR1 MNHEY, CDR2 SMNVEV (reference sequence). This CDR3 is 16 amino acids long. The CDR3 DNA reads as TGTGCCAGCAGTGGGTTGGACAGCATCTCTGGAAACACCATATATTTT. This translates into CASSGLDSISGNTIYF.

The sample holds many counts of this clonotype. The chain employs TRBV12-3 or TRBV12-4 and TRBJ2-5; possibly TRBD1 for D (5 bases). Trimming took 2 bases from V and 4 from J, leaving 17 bases between them. The length of the CDR3 is 16 residues. The CDR3, as DNA: TGTGCCAGCAGTTTATACCAGGGATCTCTTCGAGAGACCCAGTACTTC. Its protein product is CASSLYQGSLRETQYF.

This clonotype was counted once. The chain uses TRBV7-2 and TRBJ1-5; tentatively, D is TRBD1 (5 bases). The CDR3 has 15 residues. CDR1 and CDR2 (germline): SGHTA, FQGNSA. V lost 3 bases and J lost 4, with 13 bases in between. Written as DNA, the CDR3 is TGTGCCAGCAGCTTCAAACATGGGGGTAATCAGCCCCAGCATTTT. Translating it yields CASSFKHGGNQPQHF. Drawing the rest from reference TRBV7-2 and TRBJ1-5, the complete variable domain is GAGVSQSPSNKVTEKGKDVELRCDPISGHTALYWYRQSLGQGLEFLIYFQGNSAPDKSGLPSDRFSAERTGGSVSTLTIQRTQQEDSAVYLCASSFKHGGNQPQHFGDGTRLSIL.